A single sample is the source of the 23 T cell receptor beta chains below, sequenced in a study of blood T cells in healthy people across ages. For the second PCR, which ran for about 6 to 11 cycles, a sample-barcoded 5' primer and a J-beta primer mix were used. Each CDR3 protein gets one entry after TCRdb re-called the 5' RACE reads with MiXCR. This table has about 640,000 distinct CDR3 sequences, 58% appearing once. Sequences were obtained from blood. The receptors come from a man between 60 and 75 years old in good health.

The chain joins TRBV6-1 to TRBJ1-5; D unresolved. Germline V gene lookup returns CDR1 MNHNS and CDR2 SASEGT. The CDR3 loop spans 15 amino acids. With 3 bases removed from V and 5 bases from J, the gap between germline ends came to 14 bases. CDR3 protein: CASSEAGGRDQPQHF. The DNA of the CDR3 is TGTGCCAGCAGTGAGGCGGGAGGCCGGGATCAGCCCCAGCATTTT.

V gene TRBV5-1 combines with J gene TRBJ2-5; D is undetermined. Deletions cut 4 bases from V and 4 bases from J, with 14 bases between. This CDR3 is 14 amino acids long. Germline assignment: CDR1 SGHRS and CDR2 YFSETQ. CDR3 nucleotides: TGCGCCAGCAGCCCCGGCCACGGGCGAGAGACCCAGTACTTC. This gives the protein CASSPGHGRETQYF.

The rearrangement uses TRBV20-1 and TRBJ2-1; 14 bases are a match to TRBD2. The V gene end was trimmed by 5 bases and the J gene end by 2 bases; junction bases not matched to a gene: 11. There are 18 residues in the CDR3. CDR1 DFQATT and CDR2 SNEGSKA come from the germline V gene (reference sequence). CDR3 DNA: TGCAGTGCTGGATCGACTAGCGGGGGGGCAGGGGCCTACAATGAGCAGTTCTTC. Protein: CSAGSTSGGAGAYNEQFF.

The sample holds a few counts of this clonotype. The genes are TRBV20-1 and TRBJ2-7; 8 bases line up with TRBD2. Germline assignment: CDR1 DFQATT and CDR2 SNEGSKA (reference sequence). The length of the CDR3 is 15 residues. The junction had 7 bases not matched to a gene; V was cut back by 3 bases and J by 0 bases. The CDR3 region is CSASSSGGLSYEQYF. The CDR3 DNA is TGCAGTGCTAGCTCGAGCGGGGGCCTCTCCTACGAGCAGTACTTC.

This clonotype was counted many times. This chain joins TRBV6-5 and TRBJ1-1; the D gene is possibly TRBD1 (5 bases). Trimming took 6 bases from V and 3 from J, leaving 11 bases between them. Per the germline V gene, CDR1 is MNHEY and CDR2 is SVGAGI. The CDR3 consists of 13 residues. CDR3 sequence: CASRTGPHTEAFF. CDR3 sequence (DNA): TGTGCCAGCAGAACAGGCCCTCACACTGAAGCTTTCTTT.

The chain employs TRBV20-1 and TRBJ1-2; D possibly corresponds to TRBD1 (5 bases). CDR1 DFQATT and CDR2 SNEGSKA come from the germline V gene (reference sequence). Trimming took 3 bases from V and 4 from J, leaving 18 bases between them. The CDR3 length is 15 residues. The CDR3 DNA reads as TGCAGTGCTAGGAGGTCCAGTATGGGGCCCTATGGCTACACCTTC. As protein: CSARRSSMGPYGYTF.

This clonotype was counted many times. The chain is built from TRBV3-1 and TRBJ1-2, with no clear D. From germline, CDR1 is LGHDT and CDR2 YNNKEL (reference sequence). V dropped 5 bases and J dropped 4 bases, with 17 bases sitting between them. CDR3 length equals 15 residues. The CDR3 DNA is TGTGCCAGCAGCGGAATTTTGGGCTTGAGCTATGGCTACACCTTC. It encodes CASSGILGLSYGYTF.

The chain has TRBV14 and TRBJ2-3; D not certain. CDR3 length: 13 residues. Germline V gene lookup returns CDR1 SGHDN and CDR2 FVKESK. V gave up 8 bases and J gave up 7 bases, with 16 bases separating them. CDR3 sequence (DNA): TGTGCCAGCGGCCCTCGGGCGGCAAATACGCAGTATTTT. This encodes CASGPRAANTQYF.

The V gene is TRBV20-1, the J gene TRBJ1-2; D not certain. The CDR3 covers 12 residues. Germline CDR1 DFQATT, CDR2 SNEGSKA (reference sequence). Trimming left V 3 bases short and J 6 bases short, with 11 bases between. CDR3 sequence reads: CSASGNKHGYTF. The CDR3 DNA is TGCAGTGCTAGTGGGAACAAACATGGCTACACCTTC.

J is TRBJ1-2 and V is TRBV4-1, with D tentatively TRBD1 (6 bases). V was shortened by 0 bases and J by 4 bases, with 18 bases between the two germline ends. The CDR3 loop spans 17 amino acids. In germline, CDR1 is MGHRA, CDR2 YSYEKL. CDR3 amino acids: CASSQDMRGAYVYGYTF. In DNA form, the CDR3 reads TGCGCCAGCAGCCAAGACATGCGGGGGGCGTATGTCTATGGCTACACCTTC.

This clonotype was detected only a few times. The rearrangement joins TRBV7-2 to TRBJ2-7; 9 bases fit TRBD2. This CDR3 contains 14 residues. After removal of 1 base from V and 3 bases from J, the junction contained 1 base not matched to a gene. Germline V gives CDR1 SGHTA, CDR2 FQGNSA. CDR3 DNA sequence: TGTGCCAGCAGCTTAGAAGCGGGGGGCTACGAGCAGTACTTC. Translating gives CASSLEAGGYEQYF. The whole variable domain, filled in from reference TRBV7-2 and TRBJ2-7, reads GAGVSQSPSNKVTEKGKDVELRCDPISGHTALYWYRQSLGQGLEFLIYFQGNSAPDKSGLPSDRFSAERTGGSVSTLTIQRTQQEDSAVYLCASSLEAGGYEQYFGPGTRLTVT.

This clonotype was observed a handful of times. The V gene is TRBV27, the J gene TRBJ2-7; D not certain. V dropped 0 bases and J dropped 3 bases, with 9 bases sitting between them. The CDR3 totals 14 residues. The germline V gene has CDR1 MNHEY and CDR2 SMNVEV (reference sequence). The CDR3 bases are TGTGCCAGCAGTTTATCGGGCAGAAACTACGAGCAGTACTTC. Its translation: CASSLSGRNYEQYF.

The chain couples TRBV7-8 to TRBJ2-5; TRBD1 matches at 8 bases. The CDR3 runs to 14 residues. CDR1 is SGHVS, CDR2 FQNEAQ, per germline. V trimming: 5 bases; J trimming: 5 bases; junction bases outside the gene matches: 7. The CDR3 region has the DNA TGTGCCAGCAGCGACAACAGGGGGTGGGAGACCCAGTACTTC. This encodes CASSDNRGWETQYF.

The chain uses TRBV29-1 and TRBJ2-5, with D perhaps matching TRBD1 (5 bases). Germline CDR1 and CDR2: SQVTM and ANQGSEA. The CDR3 is 13 residues long. The V and J ends lost 7 bases and 2 bases respectively, with 14 bases between them. In nucleotides, the CDR3 is TGCAGCGGAACTCAGACAGATCAAGAGACCCAGTACTTC. It encodes CSGTQTDQETQYF.

V gene TRBV5-6 combines with J gene TRBJ1-6; 8 nucleotides agree with TRBD1. Germline lookup yields CDR1 SGHDT and CDR2 YYEEEE. V dropped 4 bases and J dropped 7; count of bases not matched to a gene: 4. The CDR3 is made up of 14 amino acids. Here the CDR3 reads CASSKTGANSPLHF. CDR3 in DNA: TGTGCCAGCAGCAAGACAGGGGCCAATTCACCCCTCCACTTT.

The V call is TRBV21-1, the J call TRBJ2-7; the D call in the table, TRBD1, was not verified against the DNA. TRBV21-1 is noted as a pseudogene. This CDR3 spans 15 amino acids. The CDR3 region is CASSKGVGQIYEQYF. In nucleotides, the CDR3 is TGTGCCAGCAGCAAAGGGGTGGGACAGATCTACGAGCAGTACTTC.

This sequence joins TRBV6-5 and TRBJ2-3; D possibly matches TRBD1 or TRBD2 (5 bases each). Per the germline V gene, CDR1 is MNHEY and CDR2 is SVGAGI. This CDR3 region has 16 residues. V lost 5 bases and J lost 7, with 22 bases in between. CDR3 in amino acids: CASSNYPGTLSYTQYF. DNA of the CDR3: TGTGCCAGCAGTAACTACCCCGGGACGTTATCGTATACGCAGTATTTT.

This clonotype was seen more than once but under ten times. The chain employs TRBV27 and TRBJ2-1, with 9 nucleotides matching TRBD2. Per germline, CDR1 MNHEY and CDR2 SMNVEV (reference sequence). The ends lost 0 bases at V and 2 bases at J; junction bases unmatched: 11. The CDR3 length is 19 residues. As DNA, the CDR3 is TGTGCCAGCAGTTTATCCTCTTGGGATCAGCGGGGGGCCTACAATGAGCAGTTCTTC. Protein sequence: CASSLSSWDQRGAYNEQFF.

This clonotype was counted between two and nine times. V is TRBV11-2 and J is TRBJ2-4; the D gene is possibly TRBD2 (6 bases). TRBJ2-7 matches the DNA end more closely, so the J call is doubtful. The CDR3 is 15 amino acids. Germline lookup yields CDR1 SGHAT and CDR2 FQNNGV. The CDR3 loop reads CASSLDPGGVYEQYF. Written as DNA, the CDR3 is TGTGCCAGCAGCTTAGATCCCGGGGGTGTCTACGAGCAGTACTTC.

J is TRBJ2-1 and V is TRBV18; TRBD2 matches at 14 bases. V was pared by 3 bases and J by 5 bases, with 3 bases of the junction left unmatched. Germline CDR1 is KGHSH and CDR2 is LQKENI. CDR3 length equals 16 residues. Written as DNA, the CDR3 is TGTGCCAGCTCACCCGGGACTAGCGGGGGCAACAATGAGCAGTTCTTC. The encoded protein is CASSPGTSGGNNEQFF.

J is TRBJ2-1 and V is TRBV18, with a weak D call TRBD2 (5 bases). The CDR3 runs to 14 residues. Between the trimmed V and J ends, which lost 0 bases and 3 bases, there was a span of 6 bases. The germline gives CDR1 KGHSH, CDR2 LQKENI. This CDR3 reads CASSPPGLYNEQFF. CDR3 nucleotides: TGTGCCAGCTCACCACCCGGACTCTACAATGAGCAGTTCTTC.

The J gene is TRBJ2-6, the V gene TRBV5-1, with D hard to call. Germline loops: CDR1 SGHRS, CDR2 YFSETQ. Deletions cut 5 bases from V and 1 base from J, with 13 bases between. The CDR3 contains 16 residues. CDR3 in amino acids: CASSALDPSGANVLTF. The CDR3 bases are TGCGCCAGCAGTGCCCTCGACCCATCTGGGGCCAACGTCCTGACTTTC.

There are a few counts of this clonotype. CDR3 coding DNA: TGCGCCAGCAGCCAAGGACAGGGCACCTACGAGCAGTACTTC. Translation: CASSQGQGTYEQYF. The V and J genes are TRBV4-1 and TRBJ2-7; 7 bases match TRBD1. CDR1 and CDR2 from the germline V gene are MGHRA and YSYEKL. CDR3 length equals 14 residues. Unmatched junction bases numbered 2, after V lost 1 base and J lost 2 bases.